The 26 T cell receptor beta chains below come from one sample, sequenced in a study of cytomegalovirus exposure and HLA in healthy donors. The primer mix had 60 Vbeta and 13 Jbeta primers. Assay used: immunoSEQ multiplex PCR; TCRdb lists only in-frame clones, some missing. The sample records more than 65,000 clones, approximately 82% being singletons. Material: PBMCs. All receptors come from a man younger than 35 in good health and CMV-seronegative.

The chain employs TRBV28 and TRBJ2-5; TRBD1 aligns across 9 bases. The CDR3 is 15 amino acids. Trimming cost V 5 bases and J 1 base; bases outside gene matches: 5. Germline V gene data show CDR1 as MDHEN and CDR2 as SYDVKM. CDR3: CASSAPTGGQETQYF. Written as DNA, the CDR3 is TGTGCCAGCAGTGCACCGACAGGGGGCCAAGAGACCCAGTACTTC.

The rearrangement links TRBV28 to TRBJ2-3; D might be TRBD1 (6 bases). The CDR3 spans 15 residues. V was pared by 6 bases and J by 11 bases, with 24 bases between. From germline, CDR1 is MDHEN and CDR2 SYDVKM. The CDR3 is CASSLGGSWDLGQYF. In DNA form, the CDR3 reads TGTGCCAGCAGCCTAGGGGGTTCTTGGGATTTAGGGCAGTATTTT. The whole variable domain, remainder taken from reference TRBV28 and TRBJ2-3, is DVKVTQSSRYLVKRTGEKVFLECVQDMDHENMFWYRQDPGLGLRLIYFSYDVKMKEKGDIPEGYSVSREKKERFSLILESASTNQTSMYLCASSLGGSWDLGQYFGPGTRLTVL.

This clone has just a few counts. The chain is built from TRBV2 and TRBJ1-1, with 10 positions matching TRBD1. Germline V gene data show CDR1 as SNHLY and CDR2 as FYNNEI. The CDR3 consists of 14 residues. Unmatched junction bases numbered 6, after V lost 8 bases and J lost 3 bases. This chain's CDR3 is CASDRQGAYTEAFF. The CDR3 DNA is TGTGCCAGCGATAGACAGGGGGCTTACACTGAAGCTTTCTTT.

This clone showed up just once. The CDR3 protein is CASSPPGLAGTGELFF. CDR3 bases: TGCGCCAGCAGCCCCCCGGGACTAGCGGGCACCGGGGAGCTGTTTTTT. The gene calls are TRBV5-1 and TRBJ2-2; TRBD2 matches 12 bases. There are 16 residues in the CDR3. Per the germline V gene, CDR1 is SGHRS and CDR2 is YFSETQ. Trimming at V came to 4 bases and at J to 4 bases, leaving 5 bases not matched to a gene.

The rearrangement links TRBV4-1 to TRBJ2-7; D uncertain. Deletions cut 0 bases from V and 3 bases from J, with 12 bases between. CDR3 length: 15 amino acids. Germline CDR1 reads MGHRA; CDR2 reads YSYEKL. Here the CDR3 reads CASSQDLQIIYEQYF. CDR3 nucleotides: TGCGCCAGCAGCCAAGATCTACAGATTATCTACGAGCAGTACTTC.

This clone was picked up a small number of times. The chain employs TRBV27 and TRBJ1-2, with TRBD1 as a possible D gene (6 bases). Germline loops: CDR1 MNHEY, CDR2 SMNVEV (reference sequence). The V and J ends lost 5 bases and 7 bases respectively, with 20 bases between them. There are 15 residues in the CDR3. DNA of the CDR3: TGTGCCAGCAGTACGCGAAACAGGGAAAGGAGTGGCTACACCTTC. The encoded protein is CASSTRNRERSGYTF.

The chain joins TRBV9 to TRBJ1-5, with D unclear. CDR3 length: 15 residues. The germline V gene encodes CDR1 SGDLS and CDR2 YYNGEE. V lost 0 bases to trimming and J lost 0 bases, with 7 bases between them. The CDR3 DNA follows: TGTGCCAGCAGCGTAGGCAGTTATAGCAATCAGCCCCAGCATTTT. Translated: CASSVGSYSNQPQHF.

The rearrangement uses TRBV19 and TRBJ2-2; 9 bases are a match to TRBD1. Germline V gene data show CDR1 as LNHDA and CDR2 as SQIVND (reference sequence). This CDR3 contains 14 residues. V was clipped by 7 bases and J by 5 bases; unmatched bases: 5. CDR3 sequence reads: CASKGQGVTGELFF. The CDR3 DNA is TGTGCCAGTAAGGGACAGGGAGTTACCGGGGAGCTGTTTTTT.

The chain has TRBV9 and TRBJ2-4, with D perhaps matching TRBD1 (6 bases). CDR1 and CDR2 from the germline V gene are SGDLS and YYNGEE. V was pared by 0 bases and J by 0 bases, with 10 bases between. The CDR3 has 16 residues. CDR3: CASSVADSLAKNIQYF. CDR3 coding DNA: TGTGCCAGCAGCGTAGCGGACAGTTTAGCCAAAAACATTCAGTACTTC.

The chain uses TRBV6-5 and TRBJ1-2; no firm D call. This CDR3 is built from 16 residues. The V end lost 0 bases, the J end lost 8 bases, and 19 bases lay between the germline ends. Germline CDR1 and CDR2: MNHEY and SVGAGI. CDR3 sequence (DNA): TGTGCCAGCAGTTACTCATCAGGAGGAGTTTTTGTGGGCTACACCTTC. Translation: CASSYSSGGVFVGYTF.

This clone was observed once. This chain connects TRBV27 to TRBJ2-7; 8 bases line up with TRBD1. The germline V gene has CDR1 MNHEY and CDR2 SMNVEV (reference sequence). The junction had 11 bases not matched to a gene; V was cut back by 6 bases and J by 1 base. The CDR3 has 16 amino acids. CDR3 amino acids: CASRLQGGFKSYEQYF. In DNA, the CDR3 is TGTGCCAGCAGGTTACAGGGGGGCTTTAAGTCCTACGAGCAGTACTTC.

This clone was detected a few times. The rearrangement links TRBV5-4 to TRBJ1-5; D ambiguous. Trimming removed 4 bases at V and 5 bases at J, with 16 bases between. The CDR3 contains 15 residues. Germline V gene sequence: CDR1 SGHNT, CDR2 YYREEE (reference sequence). This CDR3 is CASSPARGSYQPQHF. For the CDR3, the DNA is TGTGCCAGCAGCCCGGCGCGAGGTTCTTATCAGCCCCAGCATTTT.

In DNA, the CDR3 is TGCGCCAGCAGCCAAGGAAGCGGGGGCAATCAGCCCCAGCATTTT. Translating gives CASSQGSGGNQPQHF. The genes are TRBV4-3 and TRBJ1-5; D is unclear. Between the trimmed V and J ends, which lost 1 base and 2 bases, there was a span of 9 bases. This CDR3 contains 15 residues. CDR1 is LGHNA and CDR2 is YSLEER in the germline V gene.

J is TRBJ1-4 and V is TRBV30, with D unresolved. CDR3 length: 15 residues. Deletions cut 4 bases from V and 8 bases from J, with 20 bases between. Germline assignment: CDR1 GTSNPN and CDR2 SVGIG (reference sequence). The CDR3 DNA is TGTGCCTGGAAGAAAGGCTCCTCCTCGGGGGAAAAACTGTTTTTT. It translates to CAWKKGSSSGEKLFF.

The chain has TRBV6-5 and TRBJ1-4, with D tentatively TRBD1 (5 bases). The germline V and J ends were trimmed by 0 bases and 11 bases, with 13 bases remaining between them. CDR3 size: 14 residues. Germline values: CDR1 MNHEY, CDR2 SVGAGI. CDR3 in amino acids: CASSYSPGMRKLFF. CDR3 bases: TGTGCCAGCAGTTACTCGCCAGGGATGAGGAAACTGTTTTTT.

This chain's CDR3 is CASSAGPNTEAFF. The CDR3 region has the DNA TGTGCCAGCAGTGCAGGGCCGAACACTGAAGCTTTCTTT. The V and J genes are TRBV7-6 and TRBJ1-1; tentative D call: TRBD1 (5 bases). CDR3 size: 13 residues. Germline CDR1 reads SGHVS; CDR2 reads FNYEAQ. V was clipped by 6 bases and J by 1 base, with 9 bases between them. Using reference TRBV7-6 and TRBJ1-1 for the parts outside the CDR3, the full variable domain is GAGVSQSPRYKVTKRGQDVALRCDPISGHVSLYWYRQALGQGPEFLTYFNYEAQQDKSGLPNDRFSAERPEGSISTLTIQRTEQRDSAMYRCASSAGPNTEAFFGQGTRLTVV.

Only one count was recorded for this clone. V and J are TRBV29-1 and TRBJ2-7; tentative D call: TRBD1 (6 bases). The germline gives CDR1 SQVTM, CDR2 ANQGSEA. Trimming left V 3 bases short and J 0 bases short, with 12 bases between. The CDR3 has 14 residues. CDR3 sequence reads: CSVEQGTSSYEQYF. The CDR3 coding sequence is TGCAGCGTTGAGCAGGGGACAAGCTCCTACGAGCAGTACTTC.

The rearrangement uses TRBV4-2 and TRBJ1-3, with D unclear. The V gene lost 1 base and the J gene lost 0 bases, with 13 bases spanning the gap. Germline CDR1 LGHNA, CDR2 YNFKEQ. The CDR3 totals 17 residues. CDR3 DNA sequence: TGTGCCAGCAGCCAAGGTGGGCTCCGGAACTCTGGAAACACCATATATTTT. It translates to CASSQGGLRNSGNTIYF.

The chain joins TRBV5-4 to TRBJ2-7; 8 bases are a match to TRBD1. The germline V gene has CDR1 SGHNT and CDR2 YYREEE (reference sequence). V lost 4 bases and J lost 2; bases outside the gene matches: 5. This CDR3 spans 14 amino acids. CDR3 residues: CASSPSTGAYEQYF. The DNA for the CDR3 is TGTGCCAGCAGCCCTTCGACAGGGGCCTACGAGCAGTACTTC.

The chain employs TRBV7-8 and TRBJ2-7, with 8 bases aligning to TRBD1. Germline-derived CDR1 and CDR2 are SGHVS and FQNEAQ. The ends lost 5 bases at V and 0 bases at J; junction bases unmatched: 6. The CDR3 has 15 residues. CDR3 region: CASSQAGTGSYEQYF. CDR3 sequence (DNA): TGTGCCAGCAGCCAAGCCGGGACAGGCTCCTACGAGCAGTACTTC.

The sample holds a few counts of this clone. This chain uses TRBV2 with TRBJ2-7; a weak D match, TRBD2 (6 bases). The V end lost 7 bases, the J end lost 4 bases, and 11 bases lay between the germline ends. Germline V CDR1 and CDR2: SNHLY, FYNNEI. The CDR3 consists of 12 residues. Here the CDR3 DNA reads TGTGCCAGCACGGCGGGGTCGTACGAGCAGTACTTC. Residues: CASTAGSYEQYF.

This sequence joins TRBV4-3 and TRBJ2-1; TRBD2 matches 11 bases. V gave up 8 bases and J gave up 7 bases; unmatched junction bases: 13. Germline V gene lookup returns CDR1 LGHNA and CDR2 YSLEER. CDR3 length: 16 amino acids. The chain's CDR3 is CASASGLAEQANEQFF. CDR3 bases: TGCGCCAGCGCTTCGGGACTAGCGGAACAGGCTAATGAGCAGTTCTTC.

The rearrangement uses TRBV7-9 and TRBJ2-5, with D perhaps matching TRBD1 (6 bases). Trimming took 3 bases from V and 4 from J, leaving 9 bases between them. This CDR3 comprises 13 residues. Germline CDR1 SEHNR, CDR2 FQNEAQ (reference sequence). The CDR3 coding sequence is TGTGCCAGCAGCTTGGGACAAGGAGAGACCCAGTACTTC. Its translation: CASSLGQGETQYF. The variable domain in full, with the rest retrieved from reference TRBV7-9 and TRBJ2-5, is DTGVSQNPRHKITKRGQNVTFRCDPISEHNRLYWYRQTLGQGPEFLTYFQNEAQLEKSRLLSDRFSAERPKGSFSTLEIQRTEQGDSAMYLCASSLGQGETQYFGPGTRLLVL.

The chain carries TRBV5-4 and TRBJ2-7, with D possibly TRBD1 on 6 matching bases. The CDR3 has 15 residues. The germline gives CDR1 SGHNT, CDR2 YYREEE (reference sequence). Trimming pared 5 bases from V and 3 bases from J, leaving 18 bases between. CDR3 DNA sequence: TGTGCCAGCAGGGCCGCTAACAGGGCTAACTACGAGCAGTACTTC. This encodes CASRAANRANYEQYF.

The chain couples TRBV2 to TRBJ1-5, with D unclear. CDR3 length: 13 residues. Germline CDR1 reads SNHLY; CDR2 reads FYNNEI. Trimming removed 1 base from V and 5 bases from J, with 6 bases in between. CDR3 protein: CASSEDRYQPQHF. DNA for the CDR3: TGTGCCAGCAGTGAAGACCGGTATCAGCCCCAGCATTTT.

This rearrangement joins TRBV29-1 to TRBJ2-3, with TRBD1 identical over 7 bases. The CDR3 runs to 12 residues. Germline V gene lookup returns CDR1 SQVTM and CDR2 ANQGSEA. J was trimmed by 4 bases and V by 7 bases; bases with no gene match: 5. CDR3 protein: CSARQGPDTQYF. The CDR3 nucleotides read TGCAGCGCCCGACAGGGACCAGATACGCAGTATTTT.